A selection of T cell receptor beta chains follows, all from one sample in a study of blood T cell repertoires in COVID-19. Clones were read by immunoSEQ multiplex PCR, and TCRdb kept only the in-frame ones, dropping some. Among about 14,000 clones, around 89% were seen once, and the ten largest hold about 15%. Sequencing was done on a sample of peripheral blood. Receptors originate from a man aged 50-60 years with active COVID-19. Each CDR3 is given with its conserved first and last residue.

j_call,cdr3_length,v_call,cdr3_aa
TRBJ2-3,14,TRBV28,CASSRGQGTDTQYF
TRBJ2-7,15,TRBV6-5,CASSYFQTTTYEQYF
TRBJ2-1,15,TRBV7-3,CASSPTSLSYNEQFF
TRBJ1-1,11,TRBV20-1,CSARSSGEAFF
TRBJ1-6,16,TRBV6-2/TRBV6-3,CASSYRGSSYNSPLHF
TRBJ2-6,18,TRBV11-3,CASSFKGVSISGANVLTF
TRBJ2-1,13,TRBV7-3,CASSRDRENEQFF
TRBJ2-1,19,TRBV18,CASSPPQTATGTGRNEQFF
TRBJ2-1,16,TRBV7-2,CASSPWTAGSYNEQFF
TRBJ1-2,15,TRBV4-1,CASSREDRPASGYTF
TRBJ2-1,14,TRBV3-1/TRBV3-2,CASSQVVAYNEQFF
TRBJ1-3,14,TRBV4-2,CASSQRGGGNTIYF
TRBJ2-3,15,TRBV19,CASSPGQGRTDTQYF
TRBJ2-5,13,TRBV7-2,CASSFGTRETQYF
TRBJ1-1,15,TRBV27,CASSTGTGIDTEAFF
TRBJ2-2,15,TRBV11-3,CASSWTSRNTGELFF
TRBJ2-1,15,TRBV28,CASRAGLAGPYEQFF
TRBJ2-7,15,TRBV27,CASSSSPGGYYEQYF
TRBJ2-7,15,TRBV6-5,CASSYSGRERYEQYF
TRBJ1-5,15,TRBV11-3,CARPPGQGVNQPQHF
TRBJ2-7,12,TRBV5-4,CASSTGTNEQYF
TRBJ2-7,18,TRBV12-1,CASSPNGAGPRSSYEQYF
TRBJ2-7,18,TRBV18,CASSPLGTSGRFNYEQYF
TRBJ1-2,14,TRBV2,CASTKREYHYGYTF
TRBJ1-5,14,TRBV18,CASSPRGGDQPQHF
TRBJ2-1,16,TRBV11-2,CASSLGQGSSYNEQFF
TRBJ1-6,15,TRBV7-8,CASSAGGQDYSPLHF
TRBJ2-1,15,TRBV7-9,CASSYGLASYNEQFF